The entry below gives a single T cell receptor beta chain sequence along with its context. Its antigen remains undetermined. Base-call qualities are not available, and no considerably larger clone is one nucleotide away. This sample is part of a study of CD8+ T cells in alopecia areata (dated by TCRdb to the late 2010s). General notes on the study: Treated patients were enrolled in an open-label pilot trial of oral tofacitinib at 5 to 10 mg twice daily for moderate-to-severe alopecia areata. TCRbeta CDR3 regions were amplified by immunoSEQ multiplex PCR using 35 Vbeta forward and 13 Jbeta reverse primers. To study T cell clonal expansion in alopecia areata, the researchers applied high-throughput TCRbeta sequencing to both the C3H/HeJ mouse model and human patients. The SALT score, which quantifies the percentage of affected scalp surface area, was used to measure disease severity in treated patients. Tofacitinib-treated patients had biopsies at baseline and at 4 and 24 weeks of treatment, with a later scalp biopsy in several patients. The RNA source kit depended on sample type: the PAXgene miRNA kit for fixed scalp, the miRNeasy kit for PBMCs, and the RNeasy kit for mouse skin. Tofacitinib was given for 6 to 18 months, followed by 6 months of follow-up off drug to assess delayed response and recurrence. Human TCRbeta sequencing covered scalp tissue and sorted CD4+ and CD8+ peripheral blood T cells from patchy and totalis/universalis alopecia areata patients and healthy controls. Scalp clonality was compared across normal scalp (n=4), patchy alopecia areata scalp (n=8), and alopecia totalis/universalis scalp (n=8).

Interpreted using the paper, the time point label stands for: around 22 weeks on oral tofacitinib. The treatment or condition label, read with the paper, signifies: oral pan-JAK inhibitor, 5-10 mg twice daily. Lesional scalp punch biopsies and peripheral blood were obtained from alopecia areata patients. PBMCs were isolated by density centrifugation and stained for CD3, CD4 and CD8, after which CD4+ and CD8+ T cells were sorted on a FACSAria. Results and caveats for the whole study, not just this receptor: Scalp TCR repertoire analysis is complicated because resident alphabeta T cells in normal human skin are also sequenced, whereas mouse skin is dominated by gammadelta T cells. Shared TCR sequences between patients were less evident than in mice, which may be partly attributable to HLA diversity in the patient population. Because the treated cohort was small and included a single nonresponder, larger studies are needed to assess links between baseline CD8+ expansion and response. Tofacitinib significantly decreased scalp clonality and the number of expanded CD8+ clones among the top 100 scalp clones. Many expanded lesional clones were found to persist in scalp and blood during tofacitinib treatment, and relapse after treatment cessation may be partly explained by this persistence. Higher clonality and more expanded CD8+ clones were observed in lesional scalp than in normal scalp, particularly in alopecia totalis/universalis, a finding suggestive of antigenic drive.

Relative to germline, V is missing 0 bases and J is missing 4 bases, with 2 bases of the junction outside any gene match. Taken from the germline V gene, the CDR1 and CDR2 loops are MGHRA and YSYEKL. There are 14 amino acids in the CDR3, from cysteine to phenylalanine inclusive. Of all the DNA, just the CDR3 is kept, 42 bases in frame from base 1. The library came from the immunoSEQ multiplex PCR assay. RNA was extracted from all samples and reverse transcribed into cDNA, which served as template for TCR sequencing. First-strand cDNA was synthesized using SuperScript III with a 2:1 mix of oligo-dT and random hexamers. Amplification bias was assessed with a synthetic immune receptor repertoire, and residual bias was removed computationally. The study's processing was this. After raw reads were preprocessed to remove errors, the CDR3 was defined following IMGT conventions as running from the conserved cysteine to phenylalanine. Clonality was computed as 1 minus the Shannon entropy, with the entropy normalized by log2 of the number of productive unique TCRs. Whether scalp clones were CD4 or CD8 was inferred by matching scalp TCRbeta sequences against CD4 and CD8 repertoires sorted from blood. TCRdb mirrors the immuneACCESS table, restricted to in-frame sequences. Some clones are absent from its copies; in checked studies, under half trace to an unresolved V gene, and the reason for the others is unknown. From that table come the V and J calls and clone size; the DNA was used to work out D and trimming. Across this sample there are over 150,000 clones, with less than 70% seen only once. The ten top clones hold over 12% of the sample.

The material sequenced was CD4+ T cells sorted from blood, taken at week 24, from a patient treated with tofacitinib. This sequence originates from a human donor with alopecia areata. The rearrangement combines TRBV4-1 with TRBJ1-2, with 7 junctional bases fitting TRBD1. The DNA reads as follows: TGCGCCAGCAGCCAAGATAGGGGGCCCTATGGCTACACCTTC. It is translated as CASSQDRGPYGYTF.